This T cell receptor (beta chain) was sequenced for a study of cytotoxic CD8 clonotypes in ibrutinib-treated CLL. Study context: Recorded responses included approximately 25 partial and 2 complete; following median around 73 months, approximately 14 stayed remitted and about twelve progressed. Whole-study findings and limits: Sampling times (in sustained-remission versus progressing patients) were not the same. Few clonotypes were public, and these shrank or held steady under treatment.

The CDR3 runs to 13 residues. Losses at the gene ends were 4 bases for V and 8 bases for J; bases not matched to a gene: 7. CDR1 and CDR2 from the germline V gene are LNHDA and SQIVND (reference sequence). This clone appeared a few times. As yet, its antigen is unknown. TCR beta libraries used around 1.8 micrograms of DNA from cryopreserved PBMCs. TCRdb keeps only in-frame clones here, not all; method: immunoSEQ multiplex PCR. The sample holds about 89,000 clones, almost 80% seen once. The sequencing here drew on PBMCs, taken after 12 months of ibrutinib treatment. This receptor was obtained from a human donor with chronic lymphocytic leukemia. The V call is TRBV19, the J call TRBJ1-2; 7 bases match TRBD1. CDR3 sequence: CASSSTGARGYTF. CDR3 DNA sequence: TGTGCCAGTAGTAGCACAGGGGCACGAGGCTACACCTTC.